This T cell receptor beta chain was profiled in a study of regulatory T cells in long-lasting Graves disease. Described time point: newly diagnosed GD, antithyroid drugs for less than 3 months. Extracted PBMC RNA gave rise to the TCR library. Nine milliliters of peripheral blood were taken and placed in EDTA tubes. This clonotype was observed a handful of times. HTBI primers from iRepertoire and Arm-PCR of CDR3 regions yielded the TCR beta libraries. TCRdb re-derived calls from the multiplex PCR reads in MiXCR, one entry per CDR3 protein. The sample records roughly 510,000 distinct CDR3 sequences, roughly 16% being singletons. Germline V gene lookup returns CDR1 MGHRA and CDR2 YSYEKL. Trimming cost V 2 bases and J 3 bases, with 17 bases left between them. The CDR3 consists of 16 residues. A further study also used this sample, focusing on T cells in Graves' hyperthyroidism and ophthalmopathy. That paper states: The study based diagnoses on clinical symptoms, serum thyroxine and TRAb, thyroid ultrasound and orbital computed tomography. HTBI primers were employed in a first-round RT-PCR of the TCR CDR3. In the analysis, a 13 V-J model separated ophthalmopathy from stable hyperthyroidism.

The specimen was peripheral blood mononuclear cells (PBMCs), collected at new diagnosis, from a patient treated with antithyroid drugs. The clonotype was recovered from a man aged 18-30 years with Graves disease. The V and J genes are TRBV4-1 and TRBJ2-7; no firm D call. The CDR3 is CASSQIGKKPFYEQYF. The CDR3 DNA sequence: TGCGCCAGCAGCCAAATAGGAAAGAAGCCTTTCTACGAGCAGTACTTC.